This T cell receptor beta chain was retrieved from a study of CXCR3-negative and CXCR3-positive naive CD8 T cells. Study outcomes and limitations: Both naive subsets had comparably high diversity; memory CD8+ cells much lower. CXCR3-expressing naive cells carried TRB CDR3s more hydrophobic than those of CXCR3-negative naive cells.

A note on this clonotype: Antigen unknown.

The CDR3 is 12 amino acids. In germline, CDR1 is SGDLS, CDR2 YYNGEE. The method, 5' RACE with UMI labels, was used to prepare the TRB cDNA libraries. Following a re-call of the 5' RACE reads, TCRdb has one entry per CDR3 protein and lacks DNA. The sample's table shows about 62,000 distinct CDR3 sequences. This chain connects TRBV9 to TRBJ2-1; TCRdb reports TRBD1, a call that lacks DNA to check it against. Material for sequencing was naive CXCR3- CD8+ T cells from blood. Subset noted: CD45RO-CCR7+CD27+CD95- naive CD8+ T cells lacking CXCR3 (TNR3-). The sequence was collected from a human donor in good health. Some clones in this sample may be carry-over from other donors' samples. The CDR3 protein is CASSGTANEQFF.